This passage covers 30 T cell receptor beta chains from one sample sequenced in a study of shared T cell receptors in the human thymus. Data came from immunoSEQ multiplex PCR; TCRdb stores just in-frame clones and leaves some out. There are more than 550,000 clones in the sample; around 87% occur only once, and 0.0094% lies in the top ten. Another study also made use of these data, one on human thymus T cells.

What was sequenced was thymocytes. The receptors derive from a boy less than two years old with a congenital heart defect.

This chain links TRBV12-2 with TRBJ2-5; the D segment call TRBD2 is taken from the table without a DNA check. TRBV12-2 is described as a pseudogene. The CDR3 extends over 14 amino acids. The CDR3 loop is CASRFRGYQETQYF. Here the CDR3 DNA reads TGTGCAAGTCGCTTCCGAGGGTACCAAGAGACCCAGTACTTC.

A few counts support this clone. V gene TRBV27 combines with J gene TRBJ1-1; perhaps TRBD1 as D (6 bases). Looked up from germline, CDR1 is MNHEY and CDR2 is SMNVEV (reference sequence). The CDR3 is 13 amino acids. V gave up 9 bases and J gave up 1 base, with 12 bases separating them. CDR3 protein: CASAVGANTEAFF. Here the CDR3 DNA reads TGTGCCAGTGCGGTGGGGGCGAACACTGAAGCTTTCTTT.

V is TRBV28 and J is TRBJ1-5; tentatively, D is TRBD1 (5 bases). CDR3 size: 19 residues. Germline CDR1 reads MDHEN; CDR2 reads SYDVKM. V lost 1 base and J lost 4, with 23 bases in between. The CDR3, as DNA: TGTGCCAGCAGTTTATCGCCTTCCAGGGTCTCGAAGCCTAATCAGCCCCAGCATTTT. Amino acids: CASSLSPSRVSKPNQPQHF.

V and J are TRBV6-5 and TRBJ2-7; D might be TRBD2 (5 bases). CDR1 and CDR2 (germline): MNHEY, SVGAGI. This CDR3 is 16 amino acids long. V lost 4 bases and J lost 2, with 18 bases in between. The CDR3 protein is CASSSPGKDGAYEQYF. The CDR3 DNA reads as TGTGCCAGCAGTTCCCCGGGCAAGGACGGGGCCTACGAGCAGTACTTC.

The gene calls are TRBV7-2 and TRBJ2-3; a weak D match, TRBD2 (5 bases). Per the germline V gene, CDR1 is SGHTA and CDR2 is FQGNSA. V was pared by 8 bases and J by 3 bases, with 9 bases between. The CDR3 extends over 12 amino acids. The CDR3 is CASSRGTDTQYF. CDR3 DNA: TGTGCCAGCTCGAGAGGGACAGATACGCAGTATTTT.

CDR3 bases: TGTGCCAGCAGCCCGCCACCGAGACAGGCTTTCAACACTGAAGCTTTCTTT. It yields the protein CASSPPPRQAFNTEAFF. The chain recombines TRBV4-2 with TRBJ1-1; the D gene is possibly TRBD1 (6 bases). Germline loops: CDR1 LGHNA, CDR2 YNFKEQ. The CDR3 consists of 17 residues. Trimming removed 4 bases at V and 2 bases at J, with 20 bases between.

In its sample, this clone was seen once. The chain is built from TRBV30 and TRBJ1-2; D call uncertain. With 3 bases removed from V and 4 bases from J, the gap between germline ends came to 12 bases. There are 13 residues in the CDR3. CDR1 and CDR2 (germline): GTSNPN, SVGIG (reference sequence). For the CDR3, the DNA is TGTGCCTGGAGAAGCGGGCAATTCTATGGCTACACCTTC. It yields the protein CAWRSGQFYGYTF.

The J gene is TRBJ2-7, the V gene TRBV4-3; TRBD1 matches 9 bases. The CDR3 loop spans 16 amino acids. Germline V gene data show CDR1 as LGHNA and CDR2 as YSLEER. The V gene end was trimmed by 0 bases and the J gene end by 5 bases; junction bases not matched to a gene: 8. The CDR3 DNA reads as TGCGCCAGCAGCCAAGAATGGGGACAGGGTATCCACGAGCAGTACTTC. Amino acids: CASSQEWGQGIHEQYF.

This chain links TRBV20-1 with TRBJ1-4; 8 bases line up with TRBD1. The length of the CDR3 is 11 residues. The V and J ends lost 3 bases and 11 bases, in that order; junction bases with no gene match: 2. CDR1 DFQATT and CDR2 SNEGSKA come from the germline V gene (reference sequence). The CDR3 region is CSASGQGKLFF. CDR3 coding DNA: TGCAGTGCTAGCGGACAGGGCAAACTGTTTTTT.

The chain employs TRBV27 and TRBJ2-5, with 8 bases lining up with TRBD1. Germline V lookup: CDR1 MNHEY, CDR2 SMNVEV (reference sequence). Trimming took 6 bases from V and 1 from J; bases not matched to a gene: 4. This CDR3 is built from 14 residues. The CDR3 here is CASSTGGIQETQYF. The CDR3 DNA is TGTGCCAGCAGCACAGGGGGTATCCAAGAGACCCAGTACTTC.

V is TRBV14 and J is TRBJ2-3, with TRBD2 matching 7 bases. From germline, CDR1 is SGHDN and CDR2 FVKESK. Trimming at V came to 2 bases and at J to 3 bases, leaving 8 bases not matched to a gene. The CDR3 has 16 residues. In nucleotides, the CDR3 is TGTGCCAGCAGCCAACCCGGACTAGGTAGGACAGATACGCAGTATTTT. It yields the protein CASSQPGLGRTDTQYF.

The V and J genes are TRBV19 and TRBJ1-6, with D possibly matching TRBD1 (6 bases). V dropped 4 bases and J dropped 8 bases, with 12 bases sitting between them. From germline, CDR1 is LNHDA and CDR2 SQIVND (reference sequence). This CDR3 has 14 amino acids. The CDR3 loop is CASSRTVGYSPLHF. The CDR3 DNA follows: TGTGCCAGTAGTAGGACAGTGGGATATTCACCCCTCCACTTT.

In regard to this clone: The same CDR3 is also encoded by other DNA sequences in this sample. The chain uses TRBV4-1 and TRBJ1-6, with 9 positions matching TRBD1. The V segment lost 0 bases and the J segment 10 bases; nucleotides outside the gene matches: 7. The CDR3 contains 16 residues. The germline V gene has CDR1 MGHRA and CDR2 YSYEKL. CDR3 bases: TGCGCCAGCAGCCAAGATAGGGACAGGGTTGGGTCACCCCTCCACTTT. Translation: CASSQDRDRVGSPLHF.

The chain employs TRBV28 and TRBJ2-1; D is perhaps TRBD2 (5 bases). Germline-derived CDR1 and CDR2 are MDHEN and SYDVKM. The length of the CDR3 is 18 residues. V dropped 5 bases and J dropped 4 bases, with 24 bases sitting between them. The CDR3 DNA follows: TGTGCCAGCAGTCCCTACGCCCGGGTTATACCGGGGTACAATGAGCAGTTCTTC. Residues: CASSPYARVIPGYNEQFF.

This chain links TRBV5-1 with TRBJ2-3; TRBD2 matches 11 bases. CDR1 SGHRS and CDR2 YFSETQ come from the germline V gene. With 5 bases clipped from V and 5 bases from J, the junction kept 7 bases outside the gene matches. This CDR3 comprises 15 residues. CDR3 in DNA: TGCGCCAGCAGATATACTAGCGGGGGCTTAGATACGCAGTATTTT. As protein: CASRYTSGGLDTQYF.

The chain joins TRBV4-3 to TRBJ1-1; 9 bases agree with TRBD1. CDR1 is LGHNA, CDR2 YSLEER, per germline. This CDR3 is 20 amino acids long. V lost 0 bases, J lost 1 base, and 15 bases stayed unmatched. The CDR3 sequence: CASSQDVGQGMVVGNTEAFF. The CDR3 DNA follows: TGCGCCAGCAGCCAAGATGTTGGACAGGGGATGGTGGTGGGGAACACTGAAGCTTTCTTT.

This chain uses TRBV27 with TRBJ2-2, with 9 bases that match TRBD1. V gave up 2 bases and J gave up 1 base; unmatched junction bases: 2. Looked up from germline, CDR1 is MNHEY and CDR2 is SMNVEV (reference sequence). The CDR3 covers 16 residues. Here the CDR3 reads CASSLGQGKNTGELFF. Written as DNA, the CDR3 is TGTGCCAGCAGTTTAGGACAGGGGAAGAACACCGGGGAGCTGTTTTTT.

This chain links TRBV6-4 with TRBJ2-3; possible D gene TRBD2, 6 bases. Germline CDR1 reads MRHNA; CDR2 reads SNTAGT. The V gene lost 5 bases and the J gene lost 2 bases, with 14 bases spanning the gap. The CDR3 runs to 15 residues. This CDR3 is CASSPTGLVTDTQYF. CDR3 in DNA: TGTGCCAGCAGTCCCACGGGACTGGTCACAGATACGCAGTATTTT.

The V call is TRBV14, the J call TRBJ2-7; D is unresolved. This CDR3 spans 12 amino acids. Germline V CDR1 and CDR2: SGHDN, FVKESK. V shed 1 base and J shed 3 bases, with 4 bases lying between them. CDR3 residues: CASSQGNYEQYF. The CDR3 DNA is TGTGCCAGCAGCCAAGGTAACTACGAGCAGTACTTC.

The chain combines TRBV29-1 with TRBJ2-1, with D unresolved. Trimming removed 3 bases from V and 8 bases from J, with 14 bases in between. The germline V gene has CDR1 SQVTM and CDR2 ANQGSEA. CDR3 length: 13 amino acids. Written as DNA, the CDR3 is TGCAGCGTTGAGTCCCCTCTAGAGGATGAGCAGTTCTTC. Its protein is CSVESPLEDEQFF.

The chain joins TRBV4-2 to TRBJ2-3; 11 bases agree with TRBD2. Germline-derived CDR1 and CDR2 are LGHNA and YNFKEQ. With 4 bases clipped from V and 6 bases from J, the junction kept 12 bases outside the gene matches. This CDR3 region has 17 residues. CDR3 sequence (DNA): TGTGCCAGCAGCCGTCACCCTAGCGGGGGGCGACTGGATACGCAGTATTTT. Its protein product is CASSRHPSGGRLDTQYF.

V and J are TRBV5-1 and TRBJ1-1; D remains unclear. Looked up from germline, CDR1 is SGHRS and CDR2 is YFSETQ. Trimming took 5 bases from V and 3 from J, leaving 11 bases between them. The CDR3 has 13 amino acids. DNA of the CDR3: TGCGCCAGCAGTGGGGTGGGAGACACTGAAGCTTTCTTT. It specifies CASSGVGDTEAFF.

This clone was observed once. The chain combines TRBV4-3 with TRBJ2-1; 8 bases are shared with TRBD1. The V gene's germline CDR1 is LGHNA and CDR2 YSLEER. V gave up 4 bases and J gave up 8 bases; unmatched junction bases: 4. The CDR3 covers 13 residues. Here the CDR3 DNA reads TGCGCCAGCAGCCTGGGACAGGAGGATGAGCAGTTCTTC. It encodes CASSLGQEDEQFF.

CDR3 in amino acids: CASTKEDRGSDTQYF. The CDR3 bases are TGTGCCAGCACAAAGGAGGACAGGGGTTCAGATACGCAGTATTTT. J is TRBJ2-3 and V is TRBV25-1; TRBD1 agrees at 9 bases. The CDR3 totals 15 residues. J gave up 4 bases and V 7 bases, and 9 bases lay outside the gene matches. The germline V gene encodes CDR1 MGHDK and CDR2 SYGVNS.

The rearrangement uses TRBV5-8 and TRBJ2-1, with TRBD1 as a possible D gene (5 bases). CDR1 SGHTS and CDR2 YDEGEE come from the germline V gene. The V gene lost 0 bases and the J gene lost 7 bases, with 17 bases spanning the gap. This CDR3 region has 16 residues. CDR3 loop: CASSLAAAGNLNEQFF. Here the CDR3 DNA reads TGTGCCAGCAGCTTGGCGGCGGCAGGGAATTTGAATGAGCAGTTCTTC. Variable domain in full (rest from reference TRBV5-8 and TRBJ2-1): EAGVTQSPTHLIKTRGQQATLRCSPISGHTSVYWYQQALGLGLQFLLWYDEGEERNRGNFPPRFSGRQFPNYSSELNVNALELEDSALYLCASSLAAAGNLNEQFFGPGTRLTVL.

The CDR3 spells CASSQDPGHRYTF. CDR3 sequence (DNA): TGTGCCAGCAGCCAAGACCCCGGTCACCGCTACACCTTC. This chain connects TRBV14 to TRBJ1-2; D not resolved. V was cut by 0 bases and J by 9 bases, with 11 bases left in between. Germline V lookup: CDR1 SGHDN, CDR2 FVKESK. The CDR3 runs to 13 residues.

This CDR3 is CASSPPREGGTEAFF. For the CDR3, the DNA is TGTGCCAGCTCACCACCCAGGGAAGGTGGCACTGAAGCTTTCTTT. This rearrangement joins TRBV18 to TRBJ1-1; possibly TRBD1 for D (5 bases). V lost 0 bases, J lost 4 bases, and 12 bases lay in between. The CDR3 runs to 15 residues. Germline-derived CDR1 and CDR2 are KGHSH and LQKENI.

This rearrangement joins TRBV6-6 to TRBJ2-7; TRBD1 aligns across 8 bases. The CDR3 contains 15 residues. CDR1 and CDR2 from the germline V gene are MNHNY and SVGAGI (reference sequence). Unmatched junction bases numbered 6, after V lost 4 bases and J lost 1 base. CDR3 protein: CASSSGTGPSYEQYF. CDR3 DNA: TGTGCCAGCAGTTCCGGGACAGGTCCGTCCTACGAGCAGTACTTC.

Here the CDR3 DNA reads TGTGCCAGCAGCTCTTGGCGGGACAGGGGGGATGCAACTAATGAAAAACTGTTTTTT. It yields the protein CASSSWRDRGDATNEKLFF. The chain couples TRBV7-8 to TRBJ1-4; 11 nucleotides line up with TRBD1. In germline, CDR1 is SGHVS, CDR2 FQNEAQ. The V and J ends lost 4 bases and 0 bases, in that order; junction bases with no gene match: 10. This CDR3 is 19 amino acids long.

The CDR3: CASSDGTGTEFF. In DNA, the CDR3 is TGTGCCAGCAGTGACGGGACAGGGACGGAGTTCTTC. This chain links TRBV6-1 with TRBJ2-1; TRBD1 matches at 9 bases. Germline V gene sequence: CDR1 MNHNS, CDR2 SASEGT. The CDR3 spans 12 residues. The ends lost 3 bases at V and 14 bases at J; junction bases unmatched: 5.